The source of this TCR beta chain is a study of T cells in Graves' hyperthyroidism and ophthalmopathy. Ten or more counts support this clonotype. As yet, its antigen is unknown. RNA transcripts were the template for amplifying TCR beta CDR3 regions. Initially, a first-round RT-PCR of the TCR CDR3 employed the HTBI primer set. TCRdb reprocessed the multiplex PCR reads with MiXCR, giving one entry per CDR3 protein. Here the sample spans approximately 870,000 distinct CDR3 sequences, 38% being singletons. Diagnostic assessment was based on clinical symptoms, serum thyroxine and TRAb, thyroid ultrasound and orbital computed tomography. Findings of the study overall: In blood, most of the thyroid clonotypes expanded above 0.001 were also present.

Input material: blood. This TCR derives from a man aged 18 to 30 with Graves' hyperthyroidism.

Written as DNA, the CDR3 is TGTGCCAGCAGCTTAACCCAGGGGGACGAGCAGTACTTC. It specifies CASSLTQGDEQYF. This chain links TRBV7-2 with TRBJ2-7, with TRBD1 matching over 7 bases. The CDR3 covers 13 residues. Germline lookup yields CDR1 SGHTA and CDR2 FQGNSA. After removal of 2 bases from V and 5 bases from J, the junction contained 3 bases not matched to a gene. Full variable domain (rest looked up from reference TRBV7-2 and TRBJ2-7): GAGVSQSPSNKVTEKGKDVELRCDPISGHTALYWYRQSLGQGLEFLIYFQGNSAPDKSGLPSDRFSAERTGGSVSTLTIQRTQQEDSAVYLCASSLTQGDEQYFGPGTRLTVT.